This T cell receptor (beta chain) was recorded in a study of blood T cells in healthy people across ages. Through a sample-barcoded 5' primer and a J-beta primer mix, a second PCR was run for roughly 7 to 11 cycles. TCRdb redid the calling of the 5' RACE reads with MiXCR, one entry per CDR3 protein. The sample lists under 1,100,000 distinct CDR3 sequences; around 27% were seen once. Each sample provided at least 5.5 micrograms of extracted total RNA. Whole-study findings and limits: The percentage of naive T cells correlated strongly with TCR beta diversity.

This clonotype was observed a handful of times. Its antigen is not known. This sample also appeared in a second study, on T cells of mothers and their children. That study adds: The study sampled a few healthy Caucasian mothers and their six children. Input to cDNA synthesis comprised all extracted RNA, at a ratio of approximately 1.5 ug per 15 ul.

The sequencing input was blood. This TCR was recovered from a girl aged 2 to 9 in good health.

The CDR3 loop reads CASSGSSGGAYPTDTQYF. The DNA of the CDR3 is TGTGCCAGCAGCGGATCTAGCGGGGGGGCCTACCCCACAGATACGCAGTATTTT. The J gene is TRBJ2-3, the V gene TRBV7-2; the match to TRBD2 covers 12 bases. CDR3 size: 18 residues. Germline CDR1 reads SGHTA; CDR2 reads FQGNSA. V shed 5 bases and J 2 bases; nucleotides not matched to a gene: 11.